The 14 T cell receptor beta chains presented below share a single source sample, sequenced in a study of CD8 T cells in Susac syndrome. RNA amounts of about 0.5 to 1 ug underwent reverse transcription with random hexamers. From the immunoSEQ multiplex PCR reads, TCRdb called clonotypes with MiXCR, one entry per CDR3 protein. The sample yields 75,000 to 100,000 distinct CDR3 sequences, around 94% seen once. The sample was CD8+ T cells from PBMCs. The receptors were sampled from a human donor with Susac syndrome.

The CDR3 spells CASSDSGTGIPQYF. The CDR3 DNA reads as TGTGCCAGCAGTGACTCAGGGACAGGGATCCCGCAGTATTTT. V is TRBV6-4 and J is TRBJ2-3; 9 bases agree with TRBD1. Germline trimming cut 0 bases from V and 10 bases from J; bases unmatched to any gene: 5. In germline, CDR1 is MRHNA, CDR2 SNTAGT. This CDR3 contains 14 residues.

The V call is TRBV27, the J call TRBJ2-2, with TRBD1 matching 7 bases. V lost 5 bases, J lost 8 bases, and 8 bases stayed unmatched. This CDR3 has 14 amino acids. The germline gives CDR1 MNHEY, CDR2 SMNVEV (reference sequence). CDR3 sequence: CASSPETGAGELFF. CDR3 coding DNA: TGTGCCAGCAGTCCAGAAACAGGGGCTGGGGAGCTGTTTTTT.

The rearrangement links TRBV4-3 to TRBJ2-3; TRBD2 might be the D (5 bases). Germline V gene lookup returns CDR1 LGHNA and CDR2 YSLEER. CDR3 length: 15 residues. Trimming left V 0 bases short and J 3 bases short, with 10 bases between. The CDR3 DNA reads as TGCGCCAGCAGCCAAGACCGGGATGGGACAGATACGCAGTATTTT. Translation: CASSQDRDGTDTQYF.

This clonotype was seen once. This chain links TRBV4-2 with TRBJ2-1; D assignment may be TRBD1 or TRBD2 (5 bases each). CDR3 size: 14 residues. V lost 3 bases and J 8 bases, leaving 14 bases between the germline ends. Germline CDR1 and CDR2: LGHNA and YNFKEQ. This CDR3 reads CASSHSSRGDEQFF. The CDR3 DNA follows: TGTGCCAGCAGCCATTCGAGTCGGGGCGATGAGCAGTTCTTC.

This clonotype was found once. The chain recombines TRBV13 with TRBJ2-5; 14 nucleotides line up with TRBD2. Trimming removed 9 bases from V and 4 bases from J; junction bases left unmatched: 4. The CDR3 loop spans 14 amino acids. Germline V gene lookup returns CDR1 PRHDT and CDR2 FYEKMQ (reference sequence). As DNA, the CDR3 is TGTGCCAGTAGACTAGCGGGAGGGGGAGAGACCCAGTACTTC. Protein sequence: CASRLAGGGETQYF.

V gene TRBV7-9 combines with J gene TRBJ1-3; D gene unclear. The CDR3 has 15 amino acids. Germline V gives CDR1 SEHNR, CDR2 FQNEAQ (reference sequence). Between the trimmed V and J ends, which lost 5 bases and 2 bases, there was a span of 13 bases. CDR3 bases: TGTGCCAGCAGCGATAGGAGGTCTACTGGAAACACCATATATTTT. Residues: CASSDRRSTGNTIYF.

CDR3 nucleotide sequence: TGCAGCGTTGACAGGGGGCTGACTGGAAACACCATATATTTT. Encoded protein: CSVDRGLTGNTIYF. This chain links TRBV29-1 with TRBJ1-3, with TRBD1 identical over 8 bases. Germline CDR1 reads SQVTM; CDR2 reads ANQGSEA. The CDR3 is 14 residues long. J was trimmed by 2 bases and V by 3 bases; bases with no gene match: 3.

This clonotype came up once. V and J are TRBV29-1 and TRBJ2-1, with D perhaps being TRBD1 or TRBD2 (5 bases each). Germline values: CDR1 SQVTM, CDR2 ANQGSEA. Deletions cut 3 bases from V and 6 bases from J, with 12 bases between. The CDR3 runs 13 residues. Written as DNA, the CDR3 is TGCAGCGTTGATGACCCCGGGACCAATGAGCAGTTCTTC. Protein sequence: CSVDDPGTNEQFF.

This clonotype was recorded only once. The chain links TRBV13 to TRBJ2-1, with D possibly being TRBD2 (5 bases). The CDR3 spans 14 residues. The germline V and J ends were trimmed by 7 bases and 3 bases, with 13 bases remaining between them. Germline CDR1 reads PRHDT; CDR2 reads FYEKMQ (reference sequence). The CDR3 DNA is TGTGCCAGCACCGGCGGACGGGACTACAATGAGCAGTTCTTC. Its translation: CASTGGRDYNEQFF.

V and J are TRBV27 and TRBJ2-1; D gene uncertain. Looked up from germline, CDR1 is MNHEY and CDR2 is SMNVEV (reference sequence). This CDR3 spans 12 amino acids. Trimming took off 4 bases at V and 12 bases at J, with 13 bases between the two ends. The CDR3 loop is CASSSDPLAQFF. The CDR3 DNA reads TGTGCCAGCAGTTCGGACCCACTGGCGCAGTTCTTC.

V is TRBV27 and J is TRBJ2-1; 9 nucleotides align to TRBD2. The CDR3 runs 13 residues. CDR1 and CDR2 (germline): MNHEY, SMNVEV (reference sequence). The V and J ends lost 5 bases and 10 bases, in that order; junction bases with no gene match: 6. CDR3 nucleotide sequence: TGTGCCAGCAGTGTGACTAGCGGCAGAGAGCAGTTCTTC. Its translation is CASSVTSGREQFF.

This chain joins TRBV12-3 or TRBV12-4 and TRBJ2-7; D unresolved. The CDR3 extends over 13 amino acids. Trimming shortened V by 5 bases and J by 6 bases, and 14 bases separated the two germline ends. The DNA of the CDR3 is TGTGCCAGCAGTCTTAGTCCGGCCTCCGAGCAGTACTTC. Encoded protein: CASSLSPASEQYF.

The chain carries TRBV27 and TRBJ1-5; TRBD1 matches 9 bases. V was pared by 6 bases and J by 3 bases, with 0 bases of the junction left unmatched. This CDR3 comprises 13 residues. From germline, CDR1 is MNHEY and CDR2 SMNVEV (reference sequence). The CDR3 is CASRQGANQPQHF. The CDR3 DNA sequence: TGTGCCAGCAGACAGGGGGCCAATCAGCCCCAGCATTTT.

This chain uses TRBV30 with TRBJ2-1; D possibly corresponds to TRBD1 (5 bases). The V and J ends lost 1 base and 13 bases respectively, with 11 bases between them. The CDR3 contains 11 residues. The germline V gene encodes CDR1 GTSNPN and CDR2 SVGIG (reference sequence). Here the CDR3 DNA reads TGTGCCTGGAGTGAACAGGAGCCCCAGTTCTTC. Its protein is CAWSEQEPQFF.